This T cell receptor beta chain comes out of a study of T cell repertoires in cytomegalovirus infection. The study's findings and limits: The ex vivo response showed dominance by HLA-C-restricted CMV-specific TCR beta clonotypes.

The CDR3 covers 16 residues. Germline V lookup: CDR1 SGHTA, CDR2 FQGNSA. V lost 2 bases, J lost 4 bases, and 16 bases lay in between. One entry per CDR3 protein results from TCRdb running MiXCR on the reads. The sample includes about 280,000 distinct CDR3 sequences, less than 25% of them seen just once. This clonotype showed up many times. Its antigen is as yet unknown. This clonotype was obtained from a human donor in good health (CMV status not recorded). Some clones in this sample may be carry-over from other donors' samples. The material was cultured PBMCs, obtained from culture after CMV antigen stimulation. This chain connects TRBV7-2 to TRBJ2-3; no firm D call. The CDR3 loop is CASSLYNPGPPDTQYF. CDR3 DNA sequence: TGTGCCAGCAGCTTATATAATCCCGGTCCTCCAGATACGCAGTATTTT. The full variable domain, its missing parts supplied by reference TRBV7-2 and TRBJ2-3, is GAGVSQSPSNKVTEKGKDVELRCDPISGHTALYWYRQSLGQGLEFLIYFQGNSAPDKSGLPSDRFSAERTGGSVSTLTIQRTQQEDSAVYLCASSLYNPGPPDTQYFGPGTRLTVL.